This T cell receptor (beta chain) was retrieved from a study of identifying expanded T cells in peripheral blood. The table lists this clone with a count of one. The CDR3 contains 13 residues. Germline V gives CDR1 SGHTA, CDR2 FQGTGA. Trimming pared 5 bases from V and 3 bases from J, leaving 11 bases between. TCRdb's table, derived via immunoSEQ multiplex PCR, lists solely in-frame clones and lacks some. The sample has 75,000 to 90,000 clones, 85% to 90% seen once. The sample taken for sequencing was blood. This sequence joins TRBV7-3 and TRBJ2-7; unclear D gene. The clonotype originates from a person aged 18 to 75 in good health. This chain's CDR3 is CASSPGRNYEQYF. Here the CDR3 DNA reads TGTGCCAGCAGCCCCGGACGGAACTACGAGCAGTACTTC.